The source of this TCR beta chain is a study of blood T cell repertoires in COVID-19. Background on the study: Samples taken during acute and convalescent COVID-19 were collected in the United States, Italy and Spain.

Per the authors' pipeline: The assay estimated nucleated cells by amplifying reference gene primers. Using immunoSEQ multiplex PCR, the repertoire was profiled, and TCRdb retains in-frame clones only, with some absent. V and J calls and clone size are given by that table; D and trimming were obtained from the DNA. The table shows about 80,000 clones, with around three quarters occurring only once. Germline V lookup: CDR1 SGHTA, CDR2 FQGNSA. The CDR3 is made up of 14 amino acids. The V end lost 7 bases, the J end lost 2 bases, and 15 bases lay between the germline ends. The clonotype comes from a man aged 50-59 years with active or convalescent COVID-19. This rearrangement joins TRBV7-2 to TRBJ2-7; maybe TRBD1 (5 bases). Sequencing input: peripheral blood. The CDR3 is CASTQTSGTYEQYF. In nucleotides, the CDR3 is TGTGCCAGCACCCAGACGTCAGGGACCTACGAGCAGTACTTC.